What follows are 8 T cell receptor beta chains derived from one specimen sequenced in a study of blood T cell repertoires in COVID-19. The table came from immunoSEQ multiplex PCR; TCRdb's copy has only in-frame clones and leaves some out. The profile shows fewer than 200,000 clones, about 87% of them singletons. The sequenced material came from peripheral blood. These receptors all come from an older woman with COVID-19, enrolled during active disease.

The CDR3 is CASSYASSYNSPLHF. CDR3 DNA: TGTGCCAGCAGTTACGCCAGCTCCTATAATTCACCCCTCCACTTT. This chain connects TRBV6-6 to TRBJ1-6; D remains ambiguous. Germline V gives CDR1 MNHNY, CDR2 SVGAGI (reference sequence). V shed 2 bases and J shed 0 bases, with 5 bases lying between them. The CDR3 totals 15 residues.

V gene TRBV10-3 combines with J gene TRBJ2-7, with D uncertain. This CDR3 is built from 13 residues. The germline gives CDR1 ENHRY, CDR2 SYGVKD. V was shortened by 8 bases and J by 5 bases, with 16 bases between the two germline ends. CDR3 sequence (DNA): TGTGCCATCTCACCCGGTTTTGCGGACGAGCAGTACTTC. Encoded protein: CAISPGFADEQYF.

The chain recombines TRBV24-1 with TRBJ2-1, with TRBD1 matching 7 bases. The CDR3 runs to 16 residues. Losses at the gene ends were 6 bases for V and 6 bases for J; bases not matched to a gene: 13. CDR1 and CDR2 (germline): KGHDR, SFDVKD. CDR3 sequence reads: CATSTPDRSLSNEQFF. The CDR3 DNA follows: TGTGCCACCAGTACCCCGGACAGGTCACTCTCCAATGAGCAGTTCTTC.

This chain joins TRBV29-1 and TRBJ2-5, with a possible D match to TRBD2 (7 bases). In germline, CDR1 is SQVTM, CDR2 ANQGSEA. The length of the CDR3 is 12 residues. With 5 bases removed from V and 5 bases from J, the gap between germline ends came to 12 bases. CDR3 bases: TGCAGCGTTCGGGGGGCAGGGGAGACCCAGTACTTC. This codes for CSVRGAGETQYF. Supplemented by reference TRBV29-1 and TRBJ2-5, the full variable domain reads SAVISQKPSRDICQRGTSLTIQCQVDSQVTMMFWYRQQPGQSLTLIATANQGSEATYESGFVIDKFPISRPNLTFSTLTVSNMSPEDSSIYLCSVRGAGETQYFGPGTRLLVL.

V usage is TRBV11-3 and J usage is TRBJ2-1; D is perhaps TRBD2 (6 bases). Trimming left V 0 bases short and J 7 bases short, with 13 bases between. Germline CDR1 is SGHNT and CDR2 is YENEEA. This CDR3 has 15 residues. The CDR3 DNA sequence: TGTGCCAGCAGCTTAGAATCAGGTAGCGGTAATGAGCAGTTCTTC. It specifies CASSLESGSGNEQFF.

The J gene is TRBJ2-7, the V gene TRBV25-1; perhaps TRBD1 as D (6 bases). Germline values: CDR1 MGHDK, CDR2 SYGVNS. CDR3 length: 11 residues. Trimming took 4 bases from V and 6 from J, leaving 7 bases between them. The CDR3 coding sequence is TGTGCCAGCAGTGGGGGGCCCGAGCAGTACTTC. Protein sequence: CASSGGPEQYF.

The chain has TRBV7-9 and TRBJ2-7, with D tentatively TRBD1 (6 bases). V was shortened by 1 base and J by 1 base, with 11 bases between the two germline ends. CDR3 length: 15 amino acids. Germline values: CDR1 SEHNR, CDR2 FQNEAQ (reference sequence). CDR3 protein: CASSLGTAWSYEQYF. CDR3 DNA sequence: TGTGCCAGCAGCTTAGGGACAGCCTGGTCCTACGAGCAGTACTTC.

The chain recombines TRBV30 with TRBJ2-7, with no clear D. Trimming left V 1 base short and J 2 bases short, with 12 bases between. Germline V gene lookup returns CDR1 GTSNPN and CDR2 SVGIG (reference sequence). The CDR3 runs to 14 residues. The CDR3 here is CAWSDNSRAYEQYF. CDR3 DNA: TGTGCCTGGAGTGATAACAGCAGAGCCTACGAGCAGTACTTC. Full variable domain (rest looked up from reference TRBV30 and TRBJ2-7): SQTIHQWPATLVQPVGSPLSLECTVEGTSNPNLYWYRQAAGRGLQLLFYSVGIGQISSEVPQNLSASRPQDRQFILSSKKLLLSDSGFYLCAWSDNSRAYEQYFGPGTRLTVT.